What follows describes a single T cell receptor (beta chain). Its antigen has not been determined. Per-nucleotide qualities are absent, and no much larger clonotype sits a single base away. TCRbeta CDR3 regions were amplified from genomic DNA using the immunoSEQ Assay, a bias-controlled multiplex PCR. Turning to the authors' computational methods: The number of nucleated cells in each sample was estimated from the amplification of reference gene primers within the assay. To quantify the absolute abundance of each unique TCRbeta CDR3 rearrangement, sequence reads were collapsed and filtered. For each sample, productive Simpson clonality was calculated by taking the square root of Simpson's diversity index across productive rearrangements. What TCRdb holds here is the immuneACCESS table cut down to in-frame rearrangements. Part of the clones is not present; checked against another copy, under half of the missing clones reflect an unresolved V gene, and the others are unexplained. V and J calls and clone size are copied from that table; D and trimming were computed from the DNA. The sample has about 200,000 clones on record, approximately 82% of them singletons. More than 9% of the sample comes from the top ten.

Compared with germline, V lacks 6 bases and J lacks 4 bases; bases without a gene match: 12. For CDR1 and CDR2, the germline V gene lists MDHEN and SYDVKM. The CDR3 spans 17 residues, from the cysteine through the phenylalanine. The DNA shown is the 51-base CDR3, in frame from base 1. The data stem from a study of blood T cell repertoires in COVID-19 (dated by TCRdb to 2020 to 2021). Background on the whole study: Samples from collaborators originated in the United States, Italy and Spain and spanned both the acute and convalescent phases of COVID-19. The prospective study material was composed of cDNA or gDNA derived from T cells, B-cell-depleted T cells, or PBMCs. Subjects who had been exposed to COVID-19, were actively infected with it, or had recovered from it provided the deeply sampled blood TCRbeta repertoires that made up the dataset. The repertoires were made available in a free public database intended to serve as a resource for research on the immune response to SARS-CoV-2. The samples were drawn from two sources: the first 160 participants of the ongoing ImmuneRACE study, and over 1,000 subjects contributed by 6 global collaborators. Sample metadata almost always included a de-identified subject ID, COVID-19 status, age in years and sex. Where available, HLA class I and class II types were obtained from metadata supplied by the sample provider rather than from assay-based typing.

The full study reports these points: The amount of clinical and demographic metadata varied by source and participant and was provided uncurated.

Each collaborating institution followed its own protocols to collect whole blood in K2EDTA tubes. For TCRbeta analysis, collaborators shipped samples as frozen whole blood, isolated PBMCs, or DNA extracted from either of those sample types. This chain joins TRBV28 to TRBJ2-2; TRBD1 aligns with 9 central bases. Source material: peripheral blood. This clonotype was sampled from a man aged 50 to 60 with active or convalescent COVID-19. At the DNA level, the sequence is TGTGCCAGCAGCTATCCTCCTGACAGGGGGACCACCGGGGAGCTGTTTTTT. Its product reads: CASSYPPDRGTTGELFF. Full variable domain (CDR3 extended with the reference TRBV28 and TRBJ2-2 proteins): DVKVTQSSRYLVKRTGEKVFLECVQDMDHENMFWYRQDPGLGLRLIYFSYDVKMKEKGDIPEGYSVSREKKERFSLILESASTNQTSMYLCASSYPPDRGTTGELFFGEGSRLTVL.